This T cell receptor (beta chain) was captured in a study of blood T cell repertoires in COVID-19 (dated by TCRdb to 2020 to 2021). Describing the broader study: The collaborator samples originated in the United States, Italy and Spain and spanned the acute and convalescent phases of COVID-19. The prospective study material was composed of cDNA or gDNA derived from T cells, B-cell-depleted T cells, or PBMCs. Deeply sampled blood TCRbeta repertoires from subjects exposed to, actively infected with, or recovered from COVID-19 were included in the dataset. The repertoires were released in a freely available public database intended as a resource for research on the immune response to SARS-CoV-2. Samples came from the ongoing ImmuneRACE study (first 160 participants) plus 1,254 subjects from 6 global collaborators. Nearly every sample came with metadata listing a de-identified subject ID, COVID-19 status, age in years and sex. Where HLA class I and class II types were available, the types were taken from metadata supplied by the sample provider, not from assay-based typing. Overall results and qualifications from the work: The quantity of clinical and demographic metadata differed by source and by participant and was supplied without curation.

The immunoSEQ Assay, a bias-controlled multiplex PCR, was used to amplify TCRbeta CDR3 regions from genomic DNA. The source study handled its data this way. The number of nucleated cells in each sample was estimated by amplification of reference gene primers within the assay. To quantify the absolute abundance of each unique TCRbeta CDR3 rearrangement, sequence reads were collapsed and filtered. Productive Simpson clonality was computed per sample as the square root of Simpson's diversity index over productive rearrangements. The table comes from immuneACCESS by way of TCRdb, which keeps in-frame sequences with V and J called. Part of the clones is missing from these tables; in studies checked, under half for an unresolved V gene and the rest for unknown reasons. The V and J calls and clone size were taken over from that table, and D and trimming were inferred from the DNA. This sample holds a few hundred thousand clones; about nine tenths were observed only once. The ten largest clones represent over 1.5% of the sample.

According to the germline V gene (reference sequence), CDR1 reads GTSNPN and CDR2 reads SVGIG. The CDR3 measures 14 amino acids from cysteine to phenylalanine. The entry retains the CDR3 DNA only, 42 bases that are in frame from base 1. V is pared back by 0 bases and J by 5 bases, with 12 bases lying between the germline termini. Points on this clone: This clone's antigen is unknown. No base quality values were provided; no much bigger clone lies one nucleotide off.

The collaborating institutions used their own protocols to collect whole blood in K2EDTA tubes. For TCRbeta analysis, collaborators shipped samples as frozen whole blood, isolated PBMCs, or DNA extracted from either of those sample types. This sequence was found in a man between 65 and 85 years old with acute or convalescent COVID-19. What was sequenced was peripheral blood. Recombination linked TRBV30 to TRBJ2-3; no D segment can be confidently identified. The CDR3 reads CAWSVSITVDTQYF. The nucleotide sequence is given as TGTGCCTGGAGTGTATCCATAACTGTAGATACGCAGTATTTT.